The sequence of this T cell receptor beta chain was determined in a study of vaccination effects on CD4 cells after COVID-19 (dated by TCRdb to between 2021 and 2024). Broadly, across the study: Each participant received two doses of an mRNA SARS-CoV-2 vaccine, either BNT162b2 or mRNA-1273. In both COVID-19 convalescent patients and infection-naive vaccine recipients, the study compared SARS-CoV-2 spike-specific CD4+ TCR repertoires from before mRNA vaccination with those from after it. The full study included roughly 10 COVID-19 convalescent patients and several SARS-CoV-2-naive healthy vaccine recipients. In the study, cultures from other donors were sequenced using the Oncomine TCR Beta short-read assay on an Illumina iSeq 100. Study-wide findings and limitations: Among healthy vaccine recipients, nearly all vaccine-induced clones were SARS-CoV-2 mono-reactive, and only 1 of 255 was cross-reactive with common cold coronaviruses. At late post-vaccination timepoints, both infection-induced and vaccine-induced clones showed marked clonal contraction, consistent with waning T cell responses. Only a small number of convalescent patients were included, and no early post-infection timepoints were available, which limited the study.

In the ViraFEST assay, PBMC were stimulated with viral peptide pools, and TCR sequencing was then used to find antigen-specific CD4+ T cell clonotypes based on their expansion. After more than nine days of culture, CD4+ T cells were isolated with the EasySep CD4+ T cell isolation kit. None of the healthy vaccine recipients had a prior SARS-CoV-2 infection, which was confirmed by nucleocapsid antibody tests that came back negative both before and after vaccination. Approximately 2 million PBMC per well were cultured in IMDM with roughly 5% human AB serum, 9 to 10 IU/ml IL-2 and gentamicin, plus 10 ug/ml peptides. Half of the culture medium was replaced with fresh IL-2-containing medium on days 3 and 7. Each peptide stimulation condition was cultured in triplicate wells unless otherwise noted. PBMC were separated from whole blood using Ficoll-Paque Plus gradient centrifugation and were then either cryopreserved at -140C or used fresh. The spike proteins of SARS-CoV-2 and of the common cold coronaviruses HCoV-NL63, HCoV-OC43 and HCoV-229E were spanned by overlapping peptide pools. The QIAamp micro DNA kit was used to extract genomic DNA from the cultured CD4+ T cells.

About this clone: This clone's antigen is unknown. No qualities accompany the bases; no much larger clone lies one base away.

The CDR3 has 13 amino acids, counting the end cysteine and phenylalanine. This entry keeps only the CDR3 DNA: 39 bases, framed from base 1. The junction carries 7 bases between V and J, which are trimmed by 2 bases and 5 bases respectively. Sequences LGHDT (CDR1) and YNNKEL (CDR2) are obtained from the germline V gene (reference sequence). The library was generated by the immunoSEQ multiplex PCR assay. DNA from the CD4+ T cells that had been cultured and isolated underwent TCR beta CDR3 sequencing. In the paper's pipeline: The analysis removed non-productive TCR sequences, trimmed reads to the CDR3 region, and retained only CDR3s that were 7 or more amino acids long. The MANAFEST web app was used to pick out antigen-specific clonotypes by comparing their expansion in peptide wells with that in reference cultures. To be called positive, a clone needed expansion at FDR<0.05 compared with the reference and with all other wells, an odds ratio greater than 5, and a frequency greater than 0.1% in two replicate wells. Clonotypes significantly expanded in SARS-CoV-2 spike wells and in at least one common cold coronavirus spike condition were defined as cross-reactive. Levenshtein distance calculated with the stringdist R package was used to assess CDR3 similarity, and unrooted trees were constructed with ape in R 3.6.1. In its TCRdb copy, this immuneACCESS table keeps in-frame sequences only and misses some clones. Where compared with another copy, unresolved V genes explain less than half of these, and the others have no known cause. V and J calls and clone size are copied from that table; D and trimming were computed from the DNA. The sample includes tens of thousands of clones, with roughly 74% observed a single time. The ten largest clones take up 1.5% to 2% of the sample.

This chain joins TRBV3-1 (or the pseudogene TRBV3-2) to TRBJ1-5; there is no confident call for the D gene. The source of this sequence is a human donor who received a COVID-19 vaccine. Material: CD4+ T cells from PBMCs cultured with HCoV-229E spike peptides, obtained before COVID-19 vaccination. What this sample's cell subset or site label stands for: HCoV-229E spike overlapping peptide pool stimulation. The nucleotides are TGTGCCAGCAGCCAATTTGGAGATCAGCCCCAGCATTTT. Protein translation: CASSQFGDQPQHF.